Each of the 5 T cell receptor beta chains below was sequenced from the same sample in a study of vaccination effects on CD4 cells after COVID-19. Sequencing in the ViraFEST assay came after antigen-specific CD4+ T cells had been expanded with viral peptide pools, which were used to stimulate PBMC. Culturing for around 10 days preceded CD4+ T cell isolation. Each person got two doses of an mRNA SARS-CoV-2 vaccine, BNT162b2 or mRNA-1273. Which antigens these TCRs recognize remains unknown. Sequencing used immunoSEQ multiplex PCR; TCRdb keeps in-frame clones, though not all of them. The sample shows 35,000 to 45,000 clones, 70% to 85% of them seen only once. The sequencing here drew on CD4+ T cells from PBMCs cultured with HCoV-NL63 spike peptides, taken after COVID-19 vaccination. These receptor sequences come from a human donor who received a COVID-19 vaccine. Some clones in this sample may be carry-over from other donors' samples.

The chain carries TRBV2 and TRBJ1-2, with 7 nucleotides matching TRBD1. The CDR3 loop spans 12 amino acids. J lost 5 bases, V lost 6 bases, and 3 bases had no gene match. CDR1 is SNHLY and CDR2 is FYNNEI in the germline V gene. The CDR3 DNA is TGTGCCAGCAGAGGACAGGATTATGGCTACACCTTC. It yields the protein CASRGQDYGYTF.

The chain combines TRBV29-1 with TRBJ2-7; 7 positions match TRBD1. CDR1 and CDR2 (germline): SQVTM, ANQGSEA. J gave up 2 bases and V 7 bases, and 5 bases lay outside the gene matches. The CDR3 is made up of 12 amino acids. The chain's CDR3 is CSAGDSPYEQYV. The CDR3 coding sequence is TGCAGCGCTGGGGACAGCCCCTACGAGCAGTACGTC.

This sequence joins TRBV3-1 (or the pseudogene TRBV3-2) and TRBJ2-3; D is possibly TRBD1 (6 bases). CDR3 length equals 16 residues. Germline V gene data show CDR1 as LGHDT and CDR2 as YNNKEL (reference sequence). The germline V and J ends were trimmed by 4 bases and 3 bases, with 17 bases remaining between them. In nucleotides, the CDR3 is TGTGCCAGCAGCCCCAGGACAGTCAGTGGAACAGATACGCAGTATTTT. Its protein product is CASSPRTVSGTDTQYF.

The chain uses TRBV6-5 and TRBJ1-3; D ambiguous. The CDR3 is 14 residues long. Trimming removed 2 bases from V and 0 bases from J, with 5 bases in between. CDR1 is MNHEY and CDR2 is SVGAGI in the germline V gene. CDR3: CASSYMSSGNTIYF. CDR3 DNA: TGTGCCAGCAGTTACATGAGCTCTGGAAACACCATATATTTT.

The rearrangement joins TRBV18 to TRBJ2-2; TRBD1 matches at 7 bases. Losses at the gene ends were 2 bases for V and 6 bases for J; bases not matched to a gene: 9. In germline, CDR1 is KGHSH, CDR2 LQKENI. This CDR3 comprises 16 residues. This CDR3 is CASSPFLQGESGELFF. DNA of the CDR3: TGTGCCAGCTCACCATTTCTCCAGGGGGAGTCCGGGGAGCTGTTTTTT.